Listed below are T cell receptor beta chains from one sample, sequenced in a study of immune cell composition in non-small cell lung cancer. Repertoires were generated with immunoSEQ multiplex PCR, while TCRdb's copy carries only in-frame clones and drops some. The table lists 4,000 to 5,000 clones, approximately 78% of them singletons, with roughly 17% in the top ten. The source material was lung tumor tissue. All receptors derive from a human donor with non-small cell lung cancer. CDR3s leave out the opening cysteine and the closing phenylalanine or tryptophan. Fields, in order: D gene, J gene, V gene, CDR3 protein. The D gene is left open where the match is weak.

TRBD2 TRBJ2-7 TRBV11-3 ASSKGTSGFYEQY
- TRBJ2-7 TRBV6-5 ASSYEGGFHEQY
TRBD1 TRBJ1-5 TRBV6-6 AGRGQENQPQH
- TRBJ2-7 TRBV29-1 SANGNSYEQY
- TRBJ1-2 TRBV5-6 ASSLGQAFGYT
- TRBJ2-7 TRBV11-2 ASSLEGAYEQY
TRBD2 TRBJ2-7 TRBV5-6 ASSQTGTSGRLKQY
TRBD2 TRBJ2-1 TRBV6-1 ASSASGGPREQF
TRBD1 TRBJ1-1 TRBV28 ASSLPTGGLNTEAF
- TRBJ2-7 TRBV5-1 ASSFADRPPYEQY
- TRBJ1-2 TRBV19 ASSPRMRYYGYT
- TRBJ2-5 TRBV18 ASFSPGLQETQY
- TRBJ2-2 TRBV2 ASSDYRTANTGELF
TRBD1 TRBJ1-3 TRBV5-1 ASSSGTAGNTIY
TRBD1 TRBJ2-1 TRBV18 ASSPFAGDRVLSEQF
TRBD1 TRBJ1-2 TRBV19 ASVGQGYYGYT
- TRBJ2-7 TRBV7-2 ASSLGRGSSRGYEQY
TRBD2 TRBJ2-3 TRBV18 ASSPLAGGGDTQY